This TCR beta chain emerged from a study of blood T cell repertoires in COVID-19 (dated by TCRdb to about 2020). The study in broad terms: The collaborator samples originated in the United States, Italy and Spain and spanned the acute and convalescent phases of COVID-19. The material from the prospective study consisted of cDNA or gDNA derived from T cells, B-cell-depleted T cells, or PBMCs. Deeply sampled blood TCRbeta repertoires from subjects exposed to, actively infected with, or recovered from COVID-19 were included in the dataset. The repertoires were released in a freely available public database meant as a resource for research on the immune response to SARS-CoV-2. The samples were drawn from two sources: the first 160 participants of the ongoing ImmuneRACE study, and some 1,300 subjects contributed by 6 global collaborators. A de-identified subject ID, COVID-19 status, age in years and sex were almost always included in the sample metadata. Where available, HLA class I and class II types were obtained from metadata supplied by the sample provider rather than from assay-based typing.

CDR1 is given as GTSNPN and CDR2 as SVGIG, both from the germline V gene (reference sequence). Clipping removes 4 bases from V and 0 bases from J, with 8 as the unmatched junction base count. The CDR3 holds 16 amino acids from the cysteine to the phenylalanine. Of all the DNA, just the CDR3 is kept, 48 bases in frame from base 1. Each collaborating institution followed its own protocols to collect whole blood in K2EDTA tubes. For TCRbeta analysis, collaborator samples were shipped as frozen whole blood, as isolated PBMCs, or as DNA extracted from either sample type. Beyond this particular receptor, the publication reports: How much clinical and demographic metadata was included differed by source and by participant, and the metadata was provided uncurated.

The immunoSEQ Assay, a bias-controlled multiplex PCR, was used to amplify TCRbeta CDR3 regions from genomic DNA. In the authors' own workflow: Within the assay, amplification of reference gene primers was used to estimate how many nucleated cells each sample contained. To quantify the absolute abundance of each unique TCRbeta CDR3 rearrangement, sequence reads were collapsed and filtered. Productive Simpson clonality was computed per sample as the square root of Simpson's diversity index over productive rearrangements. TCRdb stores this immuneACCESS table with in-frame sequences only. Part of the clones is absent; in the studies checked, under half of the shortfall reflects unresolved V genes, and no reason is known for the rest. V, J and clone size are those of that table, while D and trimming were read from the DNA. The sample records around 230,000 clones, 81% of which are singletons. Approximately 8.7% of the sample rests with the top ten.

Regarding this clone: The specificity of this receptor is unknown. Per-base qualities were not stored, and no clone one base away is much larger.

Sequencing was carried out using peripheral blood. The clonotype was recovered from a woman of 80 years or more with acute or convalescent COVID-19. The sequence links TRBV30 to TRBJ1-4, and 7 junctional nucleotides match TRBD1. The DNA reads TGTGCCTGGAACAGGGGCTCCTTTACAACTAATGAAAAACTGTTTTTT. Translated, this gives CAWNRGSFTTNEKLFF. The full variable domain, with segments outside the CDR3 supplied by the reference TRBV30 and TRBJ1-4 proteins, appears as SQTIHQWPATLVQPVGSPLSLECTVEGTSNPNLYWYRQAAGRGLQLLFYSVGIGQISSEVPQNLSASRPQDRQFILSSKKLLLSDSGFYLCAWNRGSFTTNEKLFFGSGTQLSVL.